Listed here are 15 T cell receptor beta chains from one sample, sequenced in a study of blood T cell repertoires in COVID-19. Using immunoSEQ multiplex PCR, the repertoire was profiled, and TCRdb retains in-frame clones only, with some absent. This sample has about 320,000 clones, with about 87% found just once. The specimen was PBMCs or T cells enriched from blood (not recorded which). These TCRs come from a young man who had recovered from COVID-19.

The chain is built from TRBV24-1 and TRBJ1-6; D ambiguous. Germline V gene data show CDR1 as KGHDR and CDR2 as SFDVKD. The CDR3 loop spans 12 amino acids. V lost 5 bases to trimming and J lost 8 bases, with 6 bases between them. CDR3 nucleotide sequence: TGTGCCACCAGTGGAGTACATTCACCCCTCCACTTT. Its protein product is CATSGVHSPLHF.

The V and J genes are TRBV30 and TRBJ1-3; D is perhaps TRBD1 (5 bases). There are 15 residues in the CDR3. Germline V gene data show CDR1 as GTSNPN and CDR2 as SVGIG (reference sequence). Trimming removed 0 bases from V and 2 bases from J, with 11 bases in between. The CDR3 sequence is CAWSVLGTAGNTIYF. CDR3 bases: TGTGCCTGGAGTGTCCTCGGGACTGCTGGAAACACCATATATTTT.

J is TRBJ2-1 and V is TRBV27; TRBD1 matches 9 bases. The CDR3 extends over 15 amino acids. V trimming: 5 bases; J trimming: 7 bases; junction bases outside the gene matches: 9. CDR1 MNHEY and CDR2 SMNVEV come from the germline V gene (reference sequence). CDR3 coding DNA: TGTGCCAGCAGTCACACCGGGACAGGGAAGAATGAGCAGTTCTTC. Translation gives CASSHTGTGKNEQFF.

The chain joins TRBV9 to TRBJ2-7; 8 bases agree with TRBD2. V gave up 0 bases and J gave up 4 bases; unmatched junction bases: 3. The germline V gene has CDR1 SGDLS and CDR2 YYNGEE. This CDR3 has 14 amino acids. This CDR3 is CASSVAGGRYEQYF. As DNA, the CDR3 is TGTGCCAGCAGCGTAGCGGGGGGGCGGTACGAGCAGTACTTC.

The chain has TRBV7-9 and TRBJ1-6; TRBD1 matches at 8 bases. Germline V gene sequence: CDR1 SEHNR, CDR2 FQNEAQ (reference sequence). CDR3 size: 17 residues. The J segment lost 6 bases and the V segment lost 0 bases, leaving 7 bases of the junction unmatched. CDR3 region: CASSLAGTGFVNSPLHF. DNA of the CDR3: TGTGCCAGCAGCTTAGCTGGGACAGGTTTTGTTAATTCACCCCTCCACTTT. The full variable domain, in which reference TRBV7-9 and TRBJ1-6 provide the parts outside the CDR3, is DTGVSQNPRHKITKRGQNVTFRCDPISEHNRLYWYRQTLGQGPEFLTYFQNEAQLEKSRLLSDRFSAERPKGSFSTLEIQRTEQGDSAMYLCASSLAGTGFVNSPLHFGNGTRLTVT.

The table lists this clone with many counts. Other nucleotide sequences in the sample specify the same CDR3. The V gene is TRBV7-8, the J gene TRBJ2-7; tentative D call: TRBD1 (7 bases). Trimming shortened V by 5 bases and J by 5 bases, and 16 bases separated the two germline ends. This CDR3 is 14 amino acids long. The germline CDR1 and CDR2 sequences are SGHVS and FQNEAQ. The DNA for the CDR3 is TGTGCCAGCAGCGTCCGGACAGGAGGGAACGAGCAGTACTTC. This codes for CASSVRTGGNEQYF.

This sequence joins TRBV18 and TRBJ2-3; 8 bases align to TRBD1. The CDR3 runs to 17 residues. Germline V gene data show CDR1 as KGHSH and CDR2 as LQKENI. The V segment lost 4 bases and the J segment 1 base; nucleotides outside the gene matches: 10. The DNA for the CDR3 is TGTGCCAGCTCACTAAAGACAGGGGATTACGGCACAGATACGCAGTATTTT. It is translated as CASSLKTGDYGTDTQYF.

The V and J genes are TRBV27 and TRBJ2-7, with TRBD2 identical over 13 bases. Trimming removed 5 bases from V and 5 bases from J; junction bases left unmatched: 6. Germline CDR1 MNHEY, CDR2 SMNVEV (reference sequence). CDR3 length: 15 amino acids. CDR3 amino acids: CASSTGLAGADEQYF. For the CDR3, the DNA is TGTGCCAGCAGTACCGGACTAGCGGGGGCGGACGAGCAGTACTTC.

DNA of the CDR3: TGTGCTAGTGGTTTGGGACAGGGGTCATTAGAGACCCAGTACTTC. This translates into CASGLGQGSLETQYF. This rearrangement joins TRBV12-5 to TRBJ2-5, with 8 nucleotides matching TRBD1. V shed 1 base, J shed 4 bases, and the junction held 5 bases outside the gene matches. CDR1 LGHNT and CDR2 FRNRAP come from the germline V gene. The CDR3 totals 15 residues.

The rearrangement uses TRBV4-2 and TRBJ2-1; D is perhaps TRBD1 (6 bases). CDR3 length: 15 amino acids. V lost 0 bases and J lost 3, with 9 bases in between. CDR1 is LGHNA, CDR2 YNFKEQ, per germline. For the CDR3, the DNA is TGTGCCAGCAGCCAAGAACAGGGTTACTACAATGAGCAGTTCTTC. Its translation is CASSQEQGYYNEQFF.

The J gene is TRBJ2-1, the V gene TRBV5-4; D is unclear. Germline CDR1 reads SGHNT; CDR2 reads YYREEE (reference sequence). Trimming pared 0 bases from V and 7 bases from J, leaving 11 bases between. The CDR3 length is 14 residues. CDR3 sequence (DNA): TGTGCCAGCAGCTTGGGTAGCTTCGGGAATGAGCAGTTCTTC. It translates to CASSLGSFGNEQFF.

The CDR3 is CASSDSLFEAFF. The CDR3, as DNA: TGTGCCAGTAGCGACAGTTTATTTGAAGCTTTCTTT. The chain combines TRBV19 with TRBJ1-1; TRBD1 is a possible D gene (5 bases). Trimming took 6 bases from V and 7 from J, leaving 12 bases between them. The germline V gene has CDR1 LNHDA and CDR2 SQIVND (reference sequence). The CDR3 spans 12 residues.

Here the CDR3 reads CASSEDAGRQPQHF. CDR3 sequence (DNA): TGTGCCAGCAGTGAAGATGCGGGTAGGCAGCCCCAGCATTTT. The J gene is TRBJ1-5, the V gene TRBV2; no clear D gene. Germline V gene sequence: CDR1 SNHLY, CDR2 FYNNEI. V was shortened by 1 base and J by 7 bases, with 11 bases between the two germline ends. The CDR3 spans 14 residues.

The gene calls are TRBV18 and TRBJ1-5; no definite D call. Germline loops: CDR1 KGHSH, CDR2 LQKENI. The V end was cut by 0 bases, the J end by 11 bases, with 14 bases between. CDR3 length equals 14 residues. CDR3 in DNA: TGTGCCAGCTCACCACCGAGCACCCCAGGTGCCCAGCATTTT. It translates to CASSPPSTPGAQHF.

The chain is built from TRBV10-2 and TRBJ2-1; 9 nucleotides match TRBD1. The CDR3 is made up of 18 amino acids. Germline assignment: CDR1 WSHSY and CDR2 SAAADI. The ends lost 2 bases at V and 4 bases at J; junction bases unmatched: 12. CDR3 in amino acids: CASSEPTSGTGPYNEQFF. DNA for the CDR3: TGCGCCAGCAGTGAGCCTACCTCCGGGACAGGGCCATACAATGAGCAGTTCTTC.